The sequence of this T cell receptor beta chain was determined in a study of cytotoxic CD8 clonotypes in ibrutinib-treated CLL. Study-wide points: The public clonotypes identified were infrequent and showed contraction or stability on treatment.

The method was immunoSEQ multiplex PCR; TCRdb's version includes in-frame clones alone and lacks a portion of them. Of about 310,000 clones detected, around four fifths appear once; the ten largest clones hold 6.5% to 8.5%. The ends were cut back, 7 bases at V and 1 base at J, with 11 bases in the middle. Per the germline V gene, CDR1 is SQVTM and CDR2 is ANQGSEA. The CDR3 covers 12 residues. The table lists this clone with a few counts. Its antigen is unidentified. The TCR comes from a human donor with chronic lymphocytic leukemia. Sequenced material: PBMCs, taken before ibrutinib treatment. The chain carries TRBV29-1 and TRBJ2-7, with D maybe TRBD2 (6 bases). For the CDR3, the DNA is TGCAGCGCTGGGGACTGGTCCTACGAGCAGTACTTC. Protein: CSAGDWSYEQYF.